Listed below are T cell receptor beta chains from one sample, sequenced in a study of CD8 T cells in ankylosing spondylitis. TCRdb used MiXCR to reprocess the 5' RACE reads, holding one entry per CDR3 protein. The sample records 450,000 to 550,000 distinct CDR3 sequences, approximately 5.3% being singletons. The sample consisted of blood, either unsorted or a sorted T cell fraction (not recorded which). The receptors come from a male donor with ankylosing spondylitis. Each CDR3 is given with its conserved first and last residue. The D gene is left open where the match is weak. Size is omitted from some rows. Given values are once, few, many or a class for expanded clones.

j_gene: TRBJ2-5; abundance: many; d_gene: -; v_gene: TRBV27; len: 13; CDR3nt: TGTGCCAGCAGTTGGGGGGCCGGGGAGACCCAGTACTTC; CDR3aa: CASSWGAGETQYF
j_gene: TRBJ2-2; abundance: -; d_gene: -; v_gene: TRBV6-2/TRBV6-3; len: 14; CDR3nt: TGTGCCAGCAGCAAGGGTCCGAACACCGGGGAGCTGTTTTTT; CDR3aa: CASSKGPNTGELFF
j_gene: TRBJ2-7; abundance: many; d_gene: -; v_gene: TRBV27; len: 17; CDR3nt: TGTGCCAGCAGCCGCAGCTTCTTCTCTGGGACGGACTACGAGCAGTACTTC; CDR3aa: CASSRSFFSGTDYEQYF
j_gene: TRBJ1-2; abundance: many; d_gene: -; v_gene: TRBV4-3; len: 15; CDR3nt: TGCGCCAGCAGCCAAGATCTCGGCAGGGAATATGGCTACACCTTC; CDR3aa: CASSQDLGREYGYTF
j_gene: TRBJ2-1; abundance: many; d_gene: TRBD2; v_gene: TRBV7-9; len: 17; CDR3nt: TGTGCCAGCAGCTTAAGAAGGAGCGGGAGCTTAGGCAATGAGCAGTTCTTC; CDR3aa: CASSLRRSGSLGNEQFF
j_gene: TRBJ2-3; abundance: -; d_gene: TRBD2; v_gene: TRBV7-2; len: 15; CDR3nt: TGTGCCAGCAGCCGCTGGGCGGGGGGGCCAAATACGCAGTATTTT; CDR3aa: CASSRWAGGPNTQYF
j_gene: TRBJ1-2; abundance: many; d_gene: TRBD1; v_gene: TRBV24-1; len: 14; CDR3nt: TGTGCCACCAGTGACCTGGACAGGGGCTATGGCTACACCTTC; CDR3aa: CATSDLDRGYGYTF
j_gene: TRBJ2-5; abundance: many; d_gene: -; v_gene: TRBV7-3; len: 18; CDR3nt: TGTGCCAGCAGCAACCACGACGACAGTAAAGTGGTCCAAGAGACCCAGTACTTC; CDR3aa: CASSNHDDSKVVQETQYF
j_gene: TRBJ2-3; abundance: many; d_gene: TRBD1; v_gene: TRBV5-1; len: 16; CDR3nt: TGCGCCAGCAGCGCGTCCGGGACAGGCCGCACAGATACGCAGTATTTT; CDR3aa: CASSASGTGRTDTQYF
j_gene: TRBJ2-1; abundance: many; d_gene: -; v_gene: TRBV29-1; len: 16; CDR3nt: TGCAGCGTTGATCAAAGGGACGCAGTCTCCTACAATGAGCAGTTCTTC; CDR3aa: CSVDQRDAVSYNEQFF
j_gene: TRBJ1-2; abundance: many; d_gene: -; v_gene: TRBV10-3; len: 13; CDR3nt: TGTGCCATCCCGGGGGCACGGGGGTATGGCTACACCTTC; CDR3aa: CAIPGARGYGYTF
j_gene: TRBJ1-2; abundance: -; d_gene: TRBD1; v_gene: TRBV4-2; len: 16; CDR3nt: TGTGCCAGCAGCCTCCATGGTCCAGGGGGTTTTGGTGGCTACACCTTC; CDR3aa: CASSLHGPGGFGGYTF
j_gene: TRBJ1-1; abundance: few; d_gene: -; v_gene: TRBV11-2; len: 12; CDR3nt: TGTGCCAGCAGCTTAGGTTTTGGGATGACTTTCTTT; CDR3aa: CASSLGFGMTFF
j_gene: TRBJ2-2; abundance: many; d_gene: TRBD2; v_gene: TRBV28; len: 22; CDR3nt: TGTGCCAGCAGTTTCGATCGCCGCGGCCCCCGACTAGCGGGAACGAACACCGGGGAGCTGTTTTTT; CDR3aa: CASSFDRRGPRLAGTNTGELFF
j_gene: TRBJ1-2; abundance: many; d_gene: TRBD1; v_gene: TRBV7-9; len: 14; CDR3nt: TGTGCCAGCGGATCCGGGACAGAAGCTCATGGCTACACCTTC; CDR3aa: CASGSGTEAHGYTF
j_gene: TRBJ1-6; abundance: many; d_gene: -; v_gene: TRBV3-1; len: 15; CDR3nt: TGTGCCAGCAGCCCACTCGGACGGCTGAATTCACCCCTCCACTTT; CDR3aa: CASSPLGRLNSPLHF
j_gene: TRBJ1-2; abundance: many; d_gene: TRBD1; v_gene: TRBV12-3/TRBV12-4; len: 15; CDR3nt: TGTGCCAGCAGTATCCGACAGGGGGAGAACTATGGCTACACCTTC; CDR3aa: CASSIRQGENYGYTF
j_gene: TRBJ1-1; abundance: -; d_gene: TRBD1; v_gene: TRBV24-1; len: 14; CDR3nt: TGTGCCACCAGTTTGACAGGGGTTCGAGCTGGAGCTTTCTTT; CDR3aa: CATSLTGVRAGAFF
j_gene: TRBJ1-1; abundance: -; d_gene: -; v_gene: TRBV5-1; len: 16; CDR3nt: TGCGCCAGCAGTCTTACCGGGCTAGAGGTGAACACTGAAGCTTTCTTT; CDR3aa: CASSLTGLEVNTEAFF
j_gene: TRBJ2-7; abundance: -; d_gene: TRBD1; v_gene: TRBV2; len: 13; CDR3nt: TGTGCCACCCGACAGGGGCCAAGCGACGAGCAGTACTTC; CDR3aa: CATRQGPSDEQYF
j_gene: TRBJ1-2; abundance: many; d_gene: TRBD1; v_gene: TRBV20-1; len: 17; CDR3nt: TGCAGTGCTAGAGATTCTGTGCTGGCAGGGGGTAACTATGGCTACACCTTC; CDR3aa: CSARDSVLAGGNYGYTF
j_gene: TRBJ2-5; abundance: many; d_gene: TRBD1; v_gene: TRBV29-1; len: 13; CDR3nt: TGCAGCGTCCCCAACCGGGACAGGGGGACCCAGTACTTC; CDR3aa: CSVPNRDRGTQYF
j_gene: TRBJ2-6; abundance: many; d_gene: TRBD1; v_gene: TRBV5-1; len: 16; CDR3nt: TGCGCCAGCAGCCCTAGACAGGGGATAGGGGCCAACGTCCTGACTTTC; CDR3aa: CASSPRQGIGANVLTF
j_gene: TRBJ2-2; abundance: -; d_gene: -; v_gene: TRBV11-3; len: 18; CDR3nt: TGTGCCAGCAGCCGCCTAAGGGGGGGGCGCGGCCCAACCGGGGAGCTGTTTTTT; CDR3aa: CASSRLRGGRGPTGELFF
j_gene: TRBJ2-3; abundance: many; d_gene: TRBD2; v_gene: TRBV10-1; len: 17; CDR3nt: TGCGCCAGCAGTGAGTCCCAGCTAGCGGGAGAAACAGATACGCAGTATTTT; CDR3aa: CASSESQLAGETDTQYF
j_gene: TRBJ1-2; abundance: many; d_gene: -; v_gene: TRBV5-5; len: 14; CDR3nt: TGTGCCAGCAGCCCACCGAGGGGGAACTATGGCTACACCTTC; CDR3aa: CASSPPRGNYGYTF
j_gene: TRBJ2-1; abundance: many; d_gene: -; v_gene: TRBV20-1; len: 15; CDR3nt: TGCAGTGCCAGAGCCGTTGGTAGGTGGAACAATGAGCAGTTCTTC; CDR3aa: CSARAVGRWNNEQFF